This TCR beta chain was sequenced during a study of blood T cell repertoires in COVID-19. The overall study: Both acute and convalescent COVID-19 samples were obtained from the United States, Italy and Spain. In each case, the material was cDNA or gDNA derived from T cells, B-cell-depleted T cells, or PBMCs.

Per the authors' pipeline: From reference gene primer amplification, estimates of nucleated cell counts were derived. Some clones are missing from TCRdb's copy, which holds only in-frame ones; the method was immunoSEQ multiplex PCR. That table is the source of V, J and clone size, and D and trimming were worked out from the DNA. The sample gives 250,000 to 300,000 clones, 88% of which show up once; about 11% is in the top ten. Enrollment of patients from Seattle took place during active infection, with longitudinal follow-up. The CDR3 covers 15 residues. The V gene's germline CDR1 is MDHEN and CDR2 SYDVKM. Trimming at V came to 5 bases and at J to 2 bases, leaving 5 bases not matched to a gene.

The receptor was isolated from a woman aged 25 to 39 with COVID-19, enrolled during active disease. Material for sequencing was peripheral blood. The chain combines TRBV28 with TRBJ2-5, with 10 bases fitting TRBD2. CDR3 amino acids: CASSDTSGVQETQYF. DNA of the CDR3: TGTGCCAGCAGTGATACTAGCGGGGTTCAAGAGACCCAGTACTTC.